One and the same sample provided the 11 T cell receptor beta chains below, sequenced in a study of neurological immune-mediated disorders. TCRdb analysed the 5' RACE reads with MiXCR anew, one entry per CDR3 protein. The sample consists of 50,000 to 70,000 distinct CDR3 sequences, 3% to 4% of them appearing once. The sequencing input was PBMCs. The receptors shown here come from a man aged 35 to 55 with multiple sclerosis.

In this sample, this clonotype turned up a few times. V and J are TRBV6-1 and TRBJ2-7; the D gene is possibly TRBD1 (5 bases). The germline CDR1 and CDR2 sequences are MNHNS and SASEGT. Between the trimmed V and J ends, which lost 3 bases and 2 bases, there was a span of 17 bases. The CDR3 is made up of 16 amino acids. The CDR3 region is CASSDHLWQGTYEQYF. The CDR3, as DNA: TGTGCCAGCAGTGATCATCTGTGGCAGGGAACCTACGAGCAGTACTTC.

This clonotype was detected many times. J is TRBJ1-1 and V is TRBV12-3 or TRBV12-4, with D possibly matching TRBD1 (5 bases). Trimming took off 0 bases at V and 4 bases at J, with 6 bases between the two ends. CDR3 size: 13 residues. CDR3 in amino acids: CASSLARATEAFF. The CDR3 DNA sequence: TGTGCCAGCAGTTTAGCCAGGGCCACTGAAGCTTTCTTT.

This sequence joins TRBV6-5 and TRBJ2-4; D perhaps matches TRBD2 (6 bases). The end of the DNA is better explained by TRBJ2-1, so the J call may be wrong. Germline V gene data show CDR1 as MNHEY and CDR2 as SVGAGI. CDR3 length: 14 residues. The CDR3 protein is CASSYSRGGNIQFF. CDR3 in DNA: TGTGCCAGCAGTTACTCCCGGGGAGGAAACATTCAGTTCTTC.

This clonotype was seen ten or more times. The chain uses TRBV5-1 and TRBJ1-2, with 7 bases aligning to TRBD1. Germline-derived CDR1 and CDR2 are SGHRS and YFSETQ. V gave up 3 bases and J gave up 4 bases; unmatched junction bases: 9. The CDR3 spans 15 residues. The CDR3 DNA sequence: TGCGCCAGCAGCTCCGGGACAGCCCCCAGCTATGGCTACACCTTC. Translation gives CASSSGTAPSYGYTF.

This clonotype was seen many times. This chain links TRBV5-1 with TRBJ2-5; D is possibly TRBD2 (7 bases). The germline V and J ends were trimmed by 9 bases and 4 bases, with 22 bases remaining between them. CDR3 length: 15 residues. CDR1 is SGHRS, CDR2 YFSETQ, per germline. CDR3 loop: CATGRKGGGGETQYF. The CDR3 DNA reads TGCGCCACCGGCCGGAAGGGCGGGGGCGGAGAGACCCAGTACTTC.

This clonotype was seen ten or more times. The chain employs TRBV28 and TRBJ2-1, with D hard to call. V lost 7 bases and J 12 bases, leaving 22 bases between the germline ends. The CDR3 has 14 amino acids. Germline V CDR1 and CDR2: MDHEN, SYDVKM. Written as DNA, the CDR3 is TGTGCCAGCATTCCTTGGTCTTCCTCCTTGGGGCAGTTCTTC. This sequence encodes CASIPWSSSLGQFF.

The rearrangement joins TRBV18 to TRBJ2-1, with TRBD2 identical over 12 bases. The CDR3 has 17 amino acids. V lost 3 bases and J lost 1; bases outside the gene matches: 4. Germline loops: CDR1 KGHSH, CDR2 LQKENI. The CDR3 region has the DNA TGTGCCAGCTCACCGCGGACTAGCGGGATTTCCTACAATGAGCAGTTCTTC. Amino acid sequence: CASSPRTSGISYNEQFF.

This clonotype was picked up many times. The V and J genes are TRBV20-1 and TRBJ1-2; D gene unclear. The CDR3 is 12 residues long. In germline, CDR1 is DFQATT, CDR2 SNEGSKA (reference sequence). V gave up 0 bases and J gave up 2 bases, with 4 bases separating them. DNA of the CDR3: TGCAGTGCTAGAGACAACAACTATGGCTACACCTTC. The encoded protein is CSARDNNYGYTF.

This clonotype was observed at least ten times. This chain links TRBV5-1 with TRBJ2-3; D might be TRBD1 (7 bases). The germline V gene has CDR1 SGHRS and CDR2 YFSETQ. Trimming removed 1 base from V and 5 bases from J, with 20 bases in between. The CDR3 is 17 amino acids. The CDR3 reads CASSLRLGTQGGDTQYF. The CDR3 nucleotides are TGCGCCAGCAGCTTGAGACTCGGGACGCAGGGGGGAGATACGCAGTATTTT.

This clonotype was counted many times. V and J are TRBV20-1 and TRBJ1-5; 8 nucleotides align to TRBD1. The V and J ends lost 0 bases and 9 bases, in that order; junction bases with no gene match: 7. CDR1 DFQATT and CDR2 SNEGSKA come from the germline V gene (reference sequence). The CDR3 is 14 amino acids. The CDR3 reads CSAREDRDFWPQHF. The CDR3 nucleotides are TGCAGTGCTAGAGAGGACAGGGACTTTTGGCCCCAGCATTTT.

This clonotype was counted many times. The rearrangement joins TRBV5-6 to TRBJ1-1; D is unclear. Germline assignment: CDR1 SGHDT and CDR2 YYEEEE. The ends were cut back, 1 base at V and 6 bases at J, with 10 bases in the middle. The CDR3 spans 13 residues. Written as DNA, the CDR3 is TGTGCCAGCAGCTTGTCTAGGCGCTCTGAAGCTTTCTTT. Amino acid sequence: CASSLSRRSEAFF.